This is a list of T cell receptor beta chains from one sample in a study of shared clonotypes between healthy human individuals. Libraries were prepared by immunoSEQ multiplex PCR; TCRdb keeps only in-frame clonotypes and omits some of them. Here the sample spans 1 million to 1.3 million clones, roughly 74% being singletons. The sample taken for sequencing was memory CD4+ T cells from PBMCs. These receptors came from a man aged 18 to 29 in good health. Some clones in this sample may be carry-over from other donors' samples. CDR3s include the opening cysteine and the closing phenylalanine or tryptophan. The D gene is left open where the match is weak. For some rows the clone size is stated as once, few or many, or as a class when expanded; others skip it.

j_call,v_call,cdr3_length,d_call,clone_size,cdr3_aa,cdr3_nt
TRBJ2-7,TRBV19,14,-,-,CASIDAYYSYEQYF,TGTGCCAGTATTGATGCCTACTACTCCTACGAGCAGTACTTC
TRBJ2-5,TRBV7-8,15,TRBD2,-,CASSLAGGPTETQYF,TGTGCCAGCAGCTTAGCGGGAGGGCCCACTGAGACCCAGTACTTC
TRBJ2-5,TRBV28,15,TRBD2,once,CASSLGSGSPETQYF,TGTGCCAGCAGTCTCGGGAGCGGGAGTCCAGAGACCCAGTACTTC
TRBJ2-7,TRBV6-6,14,-,-,CASSTAGSRYEQYF,TGTGCCAGCAGTACCGCCGGCAGCCGCTACGAGCAGTACTTC
TRBJ2-1,TRBV7-3,15,TRBD2,few,CASSETSAGGGEQFF,TGTGCCAGCAGCGAGACTAGCGCGGGGGGTGGTGAGCAGTTCTTC
TRBJ1-5,TRBV6-1,15,-,-,CASSGYSGRGQPQHF,TGTGCCAGCAGTGGCTACTCAGGGCGGGGACAGCCCCAGCATTTT
TRBJ2-7,TRBV30,15,TRBD1,-,CAWSPIPGQWYEQYF,TGTGCCTGGAGTCCCATTCCGGGACAGTGGTACGAGCAGTACTTC
TRBJ2-3,TRBV5-6,15,-,-,CASSLVGGGTDTQYF,TGTGCCAGCAGCTTGGTCGGAGGGGGCACAGATACGCAGTATTTT
TRBJ1-3,TRBV10-3,15,-,many,CAVGQDFYSGNTIYF,TGTGCCGTGGGGCAGGACTTTTACTCTGGAAACACCATATATTTT
TRBJ1-3,TRBV7-2,12,-,-,CASSTNGGTIYF,TGTGCCAGCAGCACTAACGGCGGCACCATATATTTT
TRBJ2-5,TRBV4-1,16,TRBD1,-,CASSQGVQGAWETQYF,TGCGCCAGCAGCCAAGGTGTCCAGGGGGCTTGGGAGACCCAGTACTTC
TRBJ1-3,TRBV18,17,-,-,CASSPPEAGSYGNTIYF,TGTGCCAGCTCACCACCGGAGGCAGGGTCCTACGGAAACACCATATATTTT
TRBJ2-7,TRBV6-6,15,TRBD2,-,CASSLTTSGSHEQYF,TGTGCCAGCAGTCTCACGACTAGCGGGAGCCACGAGCAGTACTTC
TRBJ2-7,TRBV30,12,-,-,CAYTRPGYEQYF,TGTGCCTATACCAGACCGGGATACGAGCAGTACTTC
TRBJ2-7,TRBV18,13,-,-,CASSPTVGNEQYF,TGTGCCAGCTCACCAACAGTAGGGAACGAGCAGTACTTC
TRBJ2-7,TRBV30,11,-,-,CAWKRVDEQYF,TGTGCCTGGAAGAGGGTTGACGAGCAGTACTTC
TRBJ2-2,TRBV5-1,16,-,many,CASSLVEAGNTGELFF,TGCGCCAGCAGCTTGGTTGAAGCGGGGAACACCGGGGAGCTGTTTTTT
TRBJ1-2,TRBV19,14,TRBD1,-,CASSIRDRSYGYAF,TGTGCCAGTAGTATAAGGGACAGGAGCTATGGCTACGCCTTC
TRBJ2-1,TRBV7-3,14,-,few,CASSLSRGLNEQFF,TGTGCCAGCAGCTTATCTCGCGGCCTCAATGAGCAGTTCTTC
TRBJ1-1,TRBV7-2,15,-,few,CASSILRGPNTEAFF,TGTGCCAGCAGCATCCTCAGGGGACCGAACACTGAAGCTTTCTTT
TRBJ2-3,TRBV6-6,15,TRBD1,-,CASSSGQGSADTQYF,TGTGCCAGCAGTTCGGGACAGGGGAGCGCAGATACGCAGTATTTT
TRBJ2-7,TRBV5-1,14,-,few,CASSLMQGAYEQYF,TGCGCCAGCAGCTTGATGCAGGGAGCGTACGAGCAGTACTTC
TRBJ2-3,TRBV4-1,18,-,-,CASSQDMRPQSGTDTQYF,TGCGCCAGCAGCCAAGATATGCGACCACAATCCGGCACAGATACGCAGTATTTT
TRBJ1-5,TRBV19,13,-,many,CASTVSGNQPQHF,TGTGCCAGTACCGTATCGGGCAATCAGCCCCAGCATTTT
TRBJ1-4,TRBV4-3,19,TRBD1,-,CASSQVAGTGSSTNEKLFF,TGCGCCAGCAGCCAAGTAGCCGGGACAGGGAGTAGTACTAATGAAAAACTGTTTTTT
TRBJ1-3,TRBV30,13,-,once,CAFTREDGNTIYF,TGTGCCTTCACAAGAGAGGATGGAAACACCATATATTTT
TRBJ2-2,TRBV2,14,-,-,CASSLDRNTGELFF,TGTGCCAGCAGTTTGGACAGAAACACCGGGGAGCTGTTTTTT
TRBJ1-2,TRBV4-1,12,-,few,CASSMTGPTKTF,TGCGCCAGCAGCATGACCGGGCCCACGAAAACCTTC
TRBJ2-7,TRBV27,16,-,-,CASSLQFRLFSYEQYF,TGTGCCAGCAGTTTACAGTTCAGGCTATTCTCCTACGAGCAGTACTTC
TRBJ2-5,TRBV29-1,16,-,-,CSALIPGPQRVRAQYF,TGCAGCGCTCTGATACCGGGGCCCCAGAGGGTAAGGGCCCAGTACTTC
TRBJ2-1,TRBV5-4,16,-,-,CASSLDGGVPRNEQFF,TGTGCCAGCAGCTTGGACGGGGGCGTCCCACGCAATGAGCAGTTCTTC
TRBJ1-5,TRBV28,13,TRBD1,-,CASRYRGRQPQHF,TGTGCCAGCAGATACAGGGGGCGTCAGCCCCAGCATTTT
TRBJ2-7,TRBV6-1,14,-,-,CASSEIPGVNEQYF,TGTGCCAGCAGTGAAATCCCAGGTGTGAACGAGCAGTACTTC
TRBJ2-7,TRBV9,15,-,-,CASSVDSGYGYEQYF,TGTGCCAGCAGCGTAGACTCAGGGTACGGGTACGAGCAGTACTTC
TRBJ1-1,TRBV28,15,-,-,CASSFSPRRNTEAFF,TGTGCCAGCAGTTTCAGCCCTCGGCGGAACACTGAAGCTTTCTTT
TRBJ2-5,TRBV5-1,16,TRBD2,many,CASSLELAGGGETQYF,TGCGCCAGCAGCTTGGAACTAGCGGGAGGGGGAGAGACCCAGTACTTC
TRBJ1-2,TRBV6-1,15,TRBD1,-,CASTALTGGYYGYTF,TGTGCCAGCACAGCCTTAACAGGGGGCTACTATGGCTACACCTTC
TRBJ1-2,TRBV7-8,15,TRBD1,few,CASSSRDRGNYGYTF,TGTGCCAGCAGCTCACGGGACAGGGGTAACTATGGCTACACCTTC
TRBJ2-1,TRBV7-3,14,TRBD2,-,CASSYTSGSREQFF,TGTGCCAGCAGCTATACTAGCGGGAGTAGGGAGCAGTTCTTC
TRBJ1-2,TRBV5-5,15,-,few,CASSNTPDAIYGYTF,TGTGCCAGCAGTAATACCCCGGACGCGATCTATGGCTACACCTTC
TRBJ2-2,TRBV7-3,15,TRBD2,-,CASSGAGGPTGELFF,TGTGCCAGCAGTGGTGCGGGAGGGCCAACCGGGGAGCTGTTTTTT
TRBJ1-3,TRBV28,16,-,-,CASSFIGRGSGNTIYF,TGTGCCAGCAGTTTTATAGGCAGGGGATCGGGAAACACCATATATTTT
TRBJ2-1,TRBV10-3,16,TRBD2,-,CATAGTSGDSYNEQFF,TGTGCCACCGCCGGGACTAGCGGGGATTCCTACAATGAGCAGTTCTTC
TRBJ1-5,TRBV28,15,-,few,CASSFLGSGNQPQHF,TGTGCCAGCAGTTTCCTTGGCTCGGGCAATCAGCCCCAGCATTTT
TRBJ2-1,TRBV28,12,TRBD2,-,CASSLSLAQQFF,TGTGCCAGCAGTTTATCACTAGCGCAGCAGTTCTTC
TRBJ1-3,TRBV7-2,13,-,-,CASSADIGNTIYF,TGTGCCAGCAGCGCGGACATCGGAAACACCATATATTTT
TRBJ2-2,TRBV6-6,13,TRBD1,once,CASSYPTGGDLFF,TGTGCCAGCAGTTACCCAACAGGGGGCGACCTGTTTTTT
TRBJ1-1,TRBV7-9,14,-,-,CASSFYQGNTEAFF,TGTGCCAGCAGCTTTTATCAGGGGAACACTGAAGCTTTCTTT
TRBJ2-7,TRBV7-3,14,-,once,CASSLKPGVGEQYF,TGTGCCAGCAGCTTAAAGCCAGGGGTCGGCGAGCAGTACTTC
TRBJ1-2,TRBV28,14,TRBD1,-,CASSSSIGGAGYTF,TGTGCCAGCAGTTCTAGTATAGGGGGCGCCGGCTACACCTTC
TRBJ2-7,TRBV9,17,-,-,CASSPNVGGRQAYEQYF,TGTGCCAGCAGCCCCAACGTCGGCGGGAGACAGGCCTACGAGCAGTACTTC
TRBJ1-3,TRBV18,17,-,few,CASSPPFGRGSGNTIYF,TGTGCCAGCTCACCACCCTTCGGAAGGGGCTCTGGAAACACCATATATTTT
TRBJ2-3,TRBV2,15,TRBD1,-,CASSPQGAPYDTQYF,TGTGCCAGCAGTCCACAGGGGGCGCCTTACGATACGCAGTATTTT
TRBJ1-5,TRBV28,14,-,few,CASSPPTGDQPQHF,TGTGCCAGCAGTCCTCCGACCGGGGATCAGCCCCAGCATTTT
TRBJ2-5,TRBV11-3,13,TRBD2,-,CASSLNGGETQYF,TGTGCCAGCAGCTTAAACGGGGGGGAGACCCAGTACTTC
TRBJ1-1,TRBV5-1,13,-,-,CASSLGHYTEAFF,TGCGCCAGCAGCTTGGGGCACTACACTGAAGCTTTCTTT
TRBJ1-2,TRBV21-1,14,-,-,CASSKLKGRYGYTF,TGTGCCAGCAGCAAATTAAAGGGCCGGTATGGCTACACCTTC
TRBJ2-3,TRBV5-4,14,-,many,CASSLAWGTDTQYF,TGTGCCAGCAGCTTGGCCTGGGGCACAGATACGCAGTATTTT
TRBJ2-7,TRBV7-6,14,-,-,CASSLGPGVSEQYF,TGTGCCAGCAGCTTAGGACCCGGCGTCTCCGAGCAGTACTTC
TRBJ1-2,TRBV15,13,-,-,CATSRDLQGGYTF,TGTGCCACCAGCAGAGATCTTCAGGGAGGCTACACCTTC